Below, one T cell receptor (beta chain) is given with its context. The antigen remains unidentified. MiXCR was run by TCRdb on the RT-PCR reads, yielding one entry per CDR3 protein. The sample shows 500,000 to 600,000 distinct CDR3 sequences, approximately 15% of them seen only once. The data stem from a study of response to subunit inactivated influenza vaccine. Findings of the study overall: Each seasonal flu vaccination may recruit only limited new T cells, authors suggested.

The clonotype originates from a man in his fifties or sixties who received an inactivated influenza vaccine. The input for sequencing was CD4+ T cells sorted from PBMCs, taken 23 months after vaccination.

This CDR3 reads CASSYPSGGWPTRVTGELFF. CDR3 in DNA: TGTGCCAGCAGCTACCCTTCTGGTGGTTGGCCGACTCGAGTAACCGGGGAGCTGTTTTTT. The J gene is TRBJ2-2, the V gene TRBV11-2; D is undetermined. CDR1 SGHAT and CDR2 FQNNGV come from the germline V gene. The CDR3 has 20 residues. V was trimmed by 4 bases and J by 5 bases, leaving 29 bases between them.